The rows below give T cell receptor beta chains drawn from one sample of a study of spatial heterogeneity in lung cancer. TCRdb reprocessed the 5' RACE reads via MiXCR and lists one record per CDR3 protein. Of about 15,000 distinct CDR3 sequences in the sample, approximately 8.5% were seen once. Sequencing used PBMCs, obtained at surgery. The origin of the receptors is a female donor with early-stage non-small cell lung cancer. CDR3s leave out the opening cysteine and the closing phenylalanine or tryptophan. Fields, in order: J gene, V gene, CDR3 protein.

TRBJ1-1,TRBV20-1,SASNSRNTEAF
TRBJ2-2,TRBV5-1,ASSPGTSTGELF
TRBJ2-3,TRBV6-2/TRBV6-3,ASSSQGAPDTQY
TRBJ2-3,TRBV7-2,ASSALDTDTQY
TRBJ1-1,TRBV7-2,ASSLWTDQAF
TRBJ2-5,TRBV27,ASRRPTGSQY
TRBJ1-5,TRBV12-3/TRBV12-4,ASSQGTSNQPQH
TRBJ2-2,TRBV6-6,ASSPRQGDGELF
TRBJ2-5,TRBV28,ASSLARGPQETQY
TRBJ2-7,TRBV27,ASSRASGIYEQY
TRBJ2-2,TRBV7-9,ASSTSPTNTGELF
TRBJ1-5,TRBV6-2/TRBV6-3,ASSYGRQSGQPQH
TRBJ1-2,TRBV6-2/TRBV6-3,ASRIGTVTSYT
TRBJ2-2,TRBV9,ASSDYRGANTGELF
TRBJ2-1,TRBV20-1,SARARGVYNEQF